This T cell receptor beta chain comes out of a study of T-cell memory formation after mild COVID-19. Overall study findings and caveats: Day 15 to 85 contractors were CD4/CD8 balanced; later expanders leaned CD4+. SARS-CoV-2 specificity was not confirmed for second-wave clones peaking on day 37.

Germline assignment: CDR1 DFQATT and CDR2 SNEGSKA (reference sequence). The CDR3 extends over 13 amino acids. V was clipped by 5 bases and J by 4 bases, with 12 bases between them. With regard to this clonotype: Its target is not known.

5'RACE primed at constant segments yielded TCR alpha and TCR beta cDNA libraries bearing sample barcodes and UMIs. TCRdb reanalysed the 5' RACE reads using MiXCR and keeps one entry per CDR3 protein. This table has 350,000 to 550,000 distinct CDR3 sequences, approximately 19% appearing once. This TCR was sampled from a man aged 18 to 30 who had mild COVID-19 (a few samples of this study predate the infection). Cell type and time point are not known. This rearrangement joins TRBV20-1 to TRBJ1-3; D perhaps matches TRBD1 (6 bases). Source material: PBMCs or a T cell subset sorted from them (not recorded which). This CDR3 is CSASGARGNTIYF. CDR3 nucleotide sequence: TGCAGTGCTTCGGGGGCGCGAGGAAACACCATATATTTT.